The 7 T cell receptor beta chains in this list originate from one sample, sequenced in a study of T cells in Graves' hyperthyroidism and ophthalmopathy. The investigators amplified TCR beta CDR3 regions from RNA transcripts. HTBI primers were the set used in a first-round RT-PCR of the TCR CDR3. In TCRdb, the multiplex PCR reads were re-called with MiXCR into one record per CDR3 protein. The data show around 530,000 distinct CDR3 sequences, about 15% seen once. Sequenced sample: blood. These receptors all stem from a woman under 30 with Graves' ophthalmopathy.

The sample holds a few counts of this clonotype. The rearrangement links TRBV19 to TRBJ2-6; 9 bases match TRBD2. The germline gives CDR1 LNHDA, CDR2 SQIVND (reference sequence). The CDR3 sequence is 17 residues long. Losses at the gene ends were 3 bases for V and 1 base for J; bases not matched to a gene: 4. CDR3 in DNA: TGTGCCAGTAGTATCGGTAGCGGGAGATCTGGGGCCAACGTCCTGACTTTC. This encodes CASSIGSGRSGANVLTF.

This clonotype appeared many times. The CDR3 bases are TGCAGTGCTAGTAAAACTAGAGGAGCCAAAAACATTCAGTACTTC. This translates into CSASKTRGAKNIQYF. The genes are TRBV20-1 and TRBJ2-4; maybe TRBD2 (5 bases). Trimming took off 3 bases at V and 0 bases at J, with 12 bases between the two ends. There are 15 residues in the CDR3. Germline V gene lookup returns CDR1 DFQATT and CDR2 SNEGSKA (reference sequence).

Ten or more counts support this clonotype. The chain uses TRBV5-1 and TRBJ2-1, with D tentatively TRBD2 (5 bases). The CDR3 is 16 residues long. The V end lost 3 bases, the J end lost 6 bases, and 19 bases lay between the germline ends. Germline V gives CDR1 SGHRS, CDR2 YFSETQ. CDR3 sequence: CASSWIMGIGGNEQFF. CDR3 nucleotides: TGCGCCAGCAGCTGGATAATGGGAATAGGAGGCAATGAGCAGTTCTTC.

The V gene is TRBV6-6, the J gene TRBJ2-3; the D gene could be TRBD1 or TRBD2 (5 bases each). The V and J ends lost 0 bases and 9 bases respectively, with 10 bases between them. Germline V gives CDR1 MNHNY, CDR2 SVGAGI (reference sequence). The CDR3 sequence is 13 residues long. CDR3 loop: CASSYSGRETQYF. The CDR3 DNA reads TGTGCCAGCAGTTACTCGGGCAGGGAGACGCAGTATTTT.

This chain links TRBV18 with TRBJ2-2; a weak D match, TRBD1 (6 bases). The germline gives CDR1 KGHSH, CDR2 LQKENI. The CDR3 sequence is 16 residues long. Trimming took off 1 base at V and 1 base at J, with 10 bases between the two ends. CDR3 sequence reads: CASSPLLQGNTGELFF. The CDR3 coding sequence is TGTGCCAGCTCACCACTTTTACAGGGGAACACCGGGGAGCTGTTTTTT.

This clonotype was recorded many times. The chain employs TRBV3-1 and TRBJ2-3, with 12 bases identical to TRBD2. CDR1 LGHDT and CDR2 YNNKEL come from the germline V gene (reference sequence). The CDR3 has 16 residues. V shed 3 bases, J shed 6 bases, and the junction held 7 bases outside the gene matches. CDR3 nucleotides: TGTGCCAGCAGCCATAGGGGACTAGCGGGTTCGGATACGCAGTATTTT. It encodes CASSHRGLAGSDTQYF.

This clonotype has a count of ten or more. This chain's CDR3 is CASSAPLQDYGYTF. DNA of the CDR3: TGTGCCAGCAGCGCTCCCCTTCAGGACTATGGCTACACCTTC. The V call is TRBV3-1, the J call TRBJ1-2; D ambiguous. The CDR3 runs 14 residues. V lost 5 bases to trimming and J lost 3 bases, with 13 bases between them. Germline CDR1 LGHDT, CDR2 YNNKEL (reference sequence). The full variable domain, in which reference TRBV3-1 and TRBJ1-2 provide the parts outside the CDR3, is DTAVSQTPKYLVTQMGNDKSIKCEQNLGHDTMYWYKQDSKKFLKIMFSYNNKELIINETVPNRFSPKSPDKAHLNLHINSLELGDSAVYFCASSAPLQDYGYTFGSGTRLTVV.